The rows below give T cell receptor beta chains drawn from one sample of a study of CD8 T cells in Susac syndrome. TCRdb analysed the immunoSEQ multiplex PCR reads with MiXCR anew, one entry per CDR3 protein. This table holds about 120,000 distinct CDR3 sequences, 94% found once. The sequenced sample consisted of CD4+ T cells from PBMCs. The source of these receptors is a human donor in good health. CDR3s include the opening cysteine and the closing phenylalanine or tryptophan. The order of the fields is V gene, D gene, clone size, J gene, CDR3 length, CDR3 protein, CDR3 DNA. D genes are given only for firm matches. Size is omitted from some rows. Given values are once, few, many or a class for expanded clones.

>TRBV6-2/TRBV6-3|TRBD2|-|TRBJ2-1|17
CASSQPLLAGKREEQFF
TGTGCCAGCAGTCAACCCCTCCTAGCGGGAAAACGGGAGGAGCAGTTCTTC
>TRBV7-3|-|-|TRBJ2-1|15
CASSLEGVSKNEQFF
TGTGCCAGCAGCTTAGAGGGAGTCTCCAAGAATGAGCAGTTCTTC
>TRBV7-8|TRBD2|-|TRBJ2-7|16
CASSSRTSGRSYEQYF
TGTGCCAGCAGCTCCAGGACTAGCGGTCGCTCCTACGAGCAGTACTTC
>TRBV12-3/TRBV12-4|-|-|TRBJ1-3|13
CASSSGTVGTIYF
TGTGCCAGCAGTTCGGGCACTGTCGGCACCATATATTTT
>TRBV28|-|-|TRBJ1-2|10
CATSYYGYTF
TGTGCCACCAGTTACTATGGCTACACCTTC
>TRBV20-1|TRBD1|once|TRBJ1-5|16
CSASPHSGTVNQPQHF
TGCAGTGCTAGTCCCCACTCCGGGACAGTCAATCAGCCCCAGCATTTT
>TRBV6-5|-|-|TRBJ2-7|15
CASSYSGFGSYEQYF
TGTGCCAGCAGTTACAGCGGGTTTGGATCCTACGAGCAGTACTTC
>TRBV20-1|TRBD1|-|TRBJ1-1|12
CSPTGGNTEAFF
TGCAGCCCGACAGGGGGAAACACTGAAGCTTTCTTT
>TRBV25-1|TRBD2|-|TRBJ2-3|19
CASSDRDGRAFGSTDTQYF
TGTGCCAGCAGTGATAGGGACGGGAGGGCCTTCGGATCCACAGATACGCAGTATTTT
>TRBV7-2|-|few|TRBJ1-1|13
CASSPGTNTEAFF
TGTGCCAGCAGCCCCGGGACCAACACTGAAGCTTTCTTT
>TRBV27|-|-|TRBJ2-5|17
CASSLTAGRVNQETQYF
TGTGCCAGCAGTTTAACTGCCGGCCGTGTCAATCAAGAGACCCAGTACTTC
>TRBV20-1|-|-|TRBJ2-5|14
CSARAASVKETQYF
TGCAGTGCTAGGGCCGCTAGCGTCAAAGAGACCCAGTACTTC
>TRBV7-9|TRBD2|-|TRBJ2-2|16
CASNAPGLLTGGELFF
TGTGCCAGCAACGCACCGGGACTACTAACTGGCGGGGAGCTGTTTTTT
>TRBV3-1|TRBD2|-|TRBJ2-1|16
CASSQVRASGYNEQFF
TGTGCCAGCAGCCAAGTAAGGGCTAGCGGTTACAATGAGCAGTTCTTC
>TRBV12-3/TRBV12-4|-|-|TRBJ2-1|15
CASRQTGRNYNEQFF
TGTGCCAGCAGGCAGACAGGGAGGAATTACAATGAGCAGTTCTTC
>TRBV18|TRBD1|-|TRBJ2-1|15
CASSPGTGDHNEQFF
TGTGCCAGCTCACCCGGGACAGGGGACCACAATGAGCAGTTCTTC
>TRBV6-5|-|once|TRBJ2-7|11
CASSFGDEQYF
TGTGCCAGCAGTTTTGGGGACGAGCAGTACTTC
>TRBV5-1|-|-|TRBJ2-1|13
CASGAGAGFEQFF
TGCGCCAGCGGCGCAGGGGCAGGGTTCGAGCAGTTCTTC
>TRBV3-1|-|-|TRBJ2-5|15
CASSQGAGDQETQYF
TGTGCCAGCAGCCAAGGCGCCGGAGACCAAGAGACCCAGTACTTC
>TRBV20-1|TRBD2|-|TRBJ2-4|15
CSAPGASGAQDIQYF
TGCAGTGCTCCAGGGGCTAGCGGGGCCCAGGACATTCAGTACTTC
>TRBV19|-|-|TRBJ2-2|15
CASSKGTLNTGELFF
TGTGCCAGTAGTAAAGGGACCCTAAACACCGGGGAGCTGTTTTTT
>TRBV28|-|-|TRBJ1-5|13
CASRPTWESAQHF
TGTGCCAGCAGACCAACATGGGAGTCAGCCCAGCATTTT
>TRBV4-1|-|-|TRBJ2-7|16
CASSQGTGTSSYERYF
TGCGCCAGCAGCCAGGGCACCGGGACATCCTCCTACGAGCGGTACTTC
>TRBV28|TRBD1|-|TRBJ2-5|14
CASSTQGARETQYF
TGTGCCAGCAGTACCCAGGGGGCGCGGGAGACCCAGTACTTC
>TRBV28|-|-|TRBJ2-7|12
CASSFPWDEQYF
TGTGCCAGCAGTTTTCCCTGGGACGAGCAGTACTTC
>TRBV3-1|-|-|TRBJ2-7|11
CASSHHYEQYF
TGTGCCAGCAGCCACCATTACGAGCAGTACTTC
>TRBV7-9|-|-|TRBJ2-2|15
CASSPKGGRIGELFF
TGTGCCAGCAGTCCAAAGGGGGGCCGGATCGGGGAGCTGTTTTTT
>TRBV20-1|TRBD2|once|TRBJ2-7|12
CSAGLGTSEQYF
TGCAGTGCGGGACTAGGAACCTCCGAGCAGTACTTC
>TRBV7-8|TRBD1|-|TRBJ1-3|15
CASSQGTVAGNTIYF
TGTGCCAGCAGCCAAGGGACAGTTGCTGGAAACACCATATATTTT
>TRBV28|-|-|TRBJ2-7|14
CATQVAAASYEQYF
TGTGCCACCCAAGTAGCCGCCGCCTCCTACGAGCAGTACTTC
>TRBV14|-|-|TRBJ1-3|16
CASTPGTASSGNTIYF
TGTGCCAGCACCCCAGGGACGGCGAGCTCTGGAAACACCATATATTTT
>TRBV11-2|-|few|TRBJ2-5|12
CASSSSQETQYF
TGTGCCAGCAGCAGTAGCCAAGAGACCCAGTACTTC
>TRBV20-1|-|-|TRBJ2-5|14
CSARDFGAQETQYF
TGCAGTGCTAGAGATTTCGGGGCCCAAGAGACCCAGTACTTC
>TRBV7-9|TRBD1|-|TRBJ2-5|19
CASSLRFDRGEGVQETQYF
TGTGCCAGCAGCTTACGATTCGACAGGGGGGAAGGCGTCCAAGAGACCCAGTACTTC
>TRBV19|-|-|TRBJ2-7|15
CASSIGSGVSYEQYF
TGTGCCAGTAGTATCGGCTCGGGGGTCAGCTACGAGCAGTACTTC
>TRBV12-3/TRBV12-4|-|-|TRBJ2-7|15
CASKSPGVTSGEQYF
TGTGCCAGCAAGAGTCCGGGAGTGACGTCGGGGGAGCAGTACTTC
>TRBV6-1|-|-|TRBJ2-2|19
CAWGSVEFVLILDTGELFF
TGTGCCTGGGGCTCGGTAGAATTCGTGCTGATCCTCGACACCGGGGAGCTGTTTTTT
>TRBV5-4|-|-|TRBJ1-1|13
CASSLDPSTEAFF
TGTGCCAGCAGCTTGGACCCGTCCACTGAAGCTTTCTTT
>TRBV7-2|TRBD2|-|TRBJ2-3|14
CASSLARGTDTQYF
TGTGCCAGCAGCTTAGCGCGGGGGACAGATACGCAGTATTTT
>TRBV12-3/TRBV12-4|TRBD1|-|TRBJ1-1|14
CASSLVPGQFGAFF
TGTGCCAGCAGTCTTGTCCCGGGACAGTTTGGAGCTTTCTTT
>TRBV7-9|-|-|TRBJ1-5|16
CASSSEMGGPNQPQHF
TGTGCCAGCAGCTCCGAGATGGGGGGCCCCAATCAGCCCCAGCATTTT